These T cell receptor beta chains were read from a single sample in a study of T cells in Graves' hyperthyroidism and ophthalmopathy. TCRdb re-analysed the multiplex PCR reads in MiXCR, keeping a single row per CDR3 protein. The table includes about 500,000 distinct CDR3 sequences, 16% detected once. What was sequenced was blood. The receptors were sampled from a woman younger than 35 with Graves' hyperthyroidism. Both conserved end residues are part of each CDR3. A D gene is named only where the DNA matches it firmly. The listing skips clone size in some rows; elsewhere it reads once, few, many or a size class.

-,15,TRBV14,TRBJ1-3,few,TGTGCCAGCAGCCAAGACGGGTACTCTGGAAACACCATATATTTT,CASSQDGYSGNTIYF
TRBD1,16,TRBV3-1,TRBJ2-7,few,TGTGCCAGCAGCCAAGGCTGGGGGACAGGGAGGTACGAGCAGTACTTC,CASSQGWGTGRYEQYF
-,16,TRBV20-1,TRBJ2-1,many,TGCAGTGCTGGGCCCCTAGCCTCGGCATCCTACAATGAGCAGTTCTTC,CSAGPLASASYNEQFF
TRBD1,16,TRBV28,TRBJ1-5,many,TGTGCCAGCAGTCCTAGGCGACAGGGGCCCAGTCAGCCCCAGCATTTT,CASSPRRQGPSQPQHF
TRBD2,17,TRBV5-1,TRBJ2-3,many,TGCGCCAGCAGCTTGGCCGGGGGGAGAATCGGGGCAGATACGCAGTATTTT,CASSLAGGRIGADTQYF
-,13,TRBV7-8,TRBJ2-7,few,TGTGCCAGCAGCTTAGAATTGGGATACGAGCAGTACTTC,CASSLELGYEQYF
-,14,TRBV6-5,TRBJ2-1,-,TGTGCCAGCAGTTGGGCCCCGGGAGACAATGAGCGGTTCTTC,CASSWAPGDNERFF
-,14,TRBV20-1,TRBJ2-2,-,TGCAGTGCTAGAGAAAGGGGGACTGCCGGGGAGCTGTTTTTT,CSARERGTAGELFF
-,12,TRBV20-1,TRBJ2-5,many,TGCAGTGCTAGCGGGGGGCAGGAGACCCAGTACTTC,CSASGGQETQYF
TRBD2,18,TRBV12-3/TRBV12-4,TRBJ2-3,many,TGTGCCAGCAGTTTGCGGACTAGCGGGGGGGCCAAGACAGATACGCAGTATTTT,CASSLRTSGGAKTDTQYF
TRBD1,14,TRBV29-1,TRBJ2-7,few,TGCAGCGTTGATCTCGGGACAGGGCCCCACGAGCAGTACTTC,CSVDLGTGPHEQYF
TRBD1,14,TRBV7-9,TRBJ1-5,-,TGTGCCAGCAGCCCAGGGGACAGGTGGGGGGCCCAGCATTTT,CASSPGDRWGAQHF
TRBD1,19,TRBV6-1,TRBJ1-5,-,TGTGCCAGCAGTCGCTTCGCCAGGGGGCCCGAGGTTAGCAATCAGCCCCAGCATTTT,CASSRFARGPEVSNQPQHF
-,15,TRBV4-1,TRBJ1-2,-,TGCACCAGCAGCCAAGCCACCTTACAGATTTATGGCTACACCTTC,CTSSQATLQIYGYTF
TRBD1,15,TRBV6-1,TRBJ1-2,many,TGTGCCAGCAGTGAAACCCCAGGGGGCGCGTATGGCTACACCTTC,CASSETPGGAYGYTF
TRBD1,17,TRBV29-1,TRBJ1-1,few,TGCAGCGTGGCCGGGACAGGGGGCGCCATGCGGAACACTGAAGCTTTCTTT,CSVAGTGGAMRNTEAFF
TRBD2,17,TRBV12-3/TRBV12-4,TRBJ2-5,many,TGTGCCAGCAGACGGGGACTAGCGTCGGTGTACCAAGAGACCCAGTACTTC,CASRRGLASVYQETQYF
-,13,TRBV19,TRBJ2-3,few,TGTGCCAGTACCCCACAGTCAACAGATACGCAGTATTTT,CASTPQSTDTQYF
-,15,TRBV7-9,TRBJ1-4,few,TGTGCCAGCAGCCCGCAGACAGTCCCTAATGAAAAACTGTTTTTT,CASSPQTVPNEKLFF
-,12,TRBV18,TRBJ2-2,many,TGTGCCACCTCCAGGTACACCGGGGAGCTGTTTTTT,CATSRYTGELFF
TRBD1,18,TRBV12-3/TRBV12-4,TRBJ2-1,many,TGTGCCAGCAGTTTAGGACAGGGGCCTACCTTCTCCCACCATGAGCAGTTCTTC,CASSLGQGPTFSHHEQFF
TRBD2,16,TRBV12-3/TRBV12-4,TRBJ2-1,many,TGTGCCAGCAGTTTAGGCGGGAGTGATTCCTACAATGAGCAGTTCTTC,CASSLGGSDSYNEQFF
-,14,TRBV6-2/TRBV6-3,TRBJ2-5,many,TGTGCCAGCAGTTACCCCGACAGTCAAGAGACCCAGTACTTC,CASSYPDSQETQYF
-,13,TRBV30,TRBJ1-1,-,TGTGCCTGGAGTGTACGGGGGGGCTCTGAAGCTTTCTTT,CAWSVRGGSEAFF
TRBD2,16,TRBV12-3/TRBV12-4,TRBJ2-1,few,TGTGCCAGCAGTTTAAACCCGGGGGGGTCCTACAATGAGCAGTTCTTC,CASSLNPGGSYNEQFF
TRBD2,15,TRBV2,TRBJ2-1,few,TGTGCCAGCAGTGACGAGCGGGATTTCTACAATGAGCGGTTCTTC,CASSDERDFYNERFF
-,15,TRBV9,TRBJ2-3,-,TGTGCCAGCAGCGTACAGGGCGTGGGCACAGATACGCAGTATTTT,CASSVQGVGTDTQYF
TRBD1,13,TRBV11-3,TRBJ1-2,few,TGTGCCAGCAGCCTGACAGGGGGCTGGGGCTACACCTTC,CASSLTGGWGYTF
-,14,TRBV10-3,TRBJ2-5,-,TGTGCCATCAGTGAGGTAGAGAACGTGGAGACCCAGTACTTC,CAISEVENVETQYF
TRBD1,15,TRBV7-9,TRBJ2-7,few,TGTGCCAGCAGCTTTTTTGGACAGGGGGCCTACGAGCAGTACTTC,CASSFFGQGAYEQYF
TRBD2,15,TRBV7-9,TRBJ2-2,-,TGTGCCAGCAGCTCGACTAGCCCCTCCGGCGGGGAGCTGTTTTTT,CASSSTSPSGGELFF
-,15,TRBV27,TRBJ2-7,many,TGTGCCAGCAGTTTTGCCTGGGAGCGGAGCTACGAGCAGTACTTC,CASSFAWERSYEQYF
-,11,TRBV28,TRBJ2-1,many,TGTGCCAGCAGTCTCAAGAATGAGCAGTTCTTC,CASSLKNEQFF
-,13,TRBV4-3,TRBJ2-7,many,TGCGCCAGCAGCCGCCTTGGGGGAAACGAGCAGTACTTC,CASSRLGGNEQYF
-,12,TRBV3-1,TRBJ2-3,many,TGTGCCAGCAGATCCGCCACAGATACGCAGTATTTT,CASRSATDTQYF
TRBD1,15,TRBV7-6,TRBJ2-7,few,TGTGCCAGCAGCTTGAACCGGGACAGGGGTTACGAGCAGTACTTC,CASSLNRDRGYEQYF
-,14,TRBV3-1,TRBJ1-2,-,TGTGCCAGCAGCCAAGATTTCGGGGCTTATGGCTACACCTTC,CASSQDFGAYGYTF
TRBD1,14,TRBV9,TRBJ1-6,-,TGTGCCAGCAGCGCGACAGGGAGGAATTCACCCCTCCACTTT,CASSATGRNSPLHF
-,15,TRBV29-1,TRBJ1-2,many,TGCAGCGTTGAAGATGTATCGGAGCTTAACTATGGCTACACCTTC,CSVEDVSELNYGYTF
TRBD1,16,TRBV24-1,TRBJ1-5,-,TGTGCCACCAGTGATCGGACAGGGGGGTCCGGTATGCCCCAGCATTTT,CATSDRTGGSGMPQHF
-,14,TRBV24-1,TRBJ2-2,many,TGTGCCACCAGTGACCGGTCCATCACCGGGGAGCTGTTTTTT,CATSDRSITGELFF
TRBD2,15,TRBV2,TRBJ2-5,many,TGTGCCAGCAGCGCATCGGGCGGGGGGGAAGAGACCCAGTACTTC,CASSASGGGEETQYF